This TCR beta chain was sequenced for a study of human thymus T cells. V was cut by 0 bases and J by 5 bases, with 8 bases left in between. There are 14 residues in the CDR3. CDR1 and CDR2 from the germline V gene are SGHRS and YFSETQ. Details on this clone: Its antigen is unknown.

Thymus specimens were resections from corrective heart surgery. TCRdb keeps only in-frame clones here, not all; method: immunoSEQ multiplex PCR. The table lists about 78,000 clones, just over 95% of them singletons, with approximately 0.03% in the top ten. Study outcomes and limitations: An apparent bias in V and J gene usage was seen in thymic and blood repertoires. Related research described strongly overlapping thymic repertoires in unrelated people.

The receptor's source is a boy in the first two years of life with a congenital heart defect but otherwise immunologically healthy. The rearrangement uses TRBV5-1 and TRBJ1-4; D possibly corresponds to TRBD1 (5 bases). Sequencing was carried out using thymus tissue. The DNA of the CDR3 is TGCGCCAGCAGCTTGGCAGGGAGGAATGAAAAACTGTTTTTT. This codes for CASSLAGRNEKLFF.